The entry below gives a single T cell receptor (beta chain) sequence along with its context. The data stem from a study of cytomegalovirus exposure and HLA in healthy donors. Amplification used 60 Vbeta primers and 13 Jbeta primers. Clones were read by immunoSEQ multiplex PCR, and TCRdb kept only the in-frame ones, dropping some. This sample has 95,000 to 150,000 clones, with roughly four fifths found just once. The receptor was isolated from a middle-aged man in good health and CMV-seronegative. The sample comprised PBMCs.

Here the CDR3 reads CASSQGWDSLSYEQYF. CDR3 nucleotide sequence: TGTGCCAGCAGCCAGGGGTGGGACAGCCTATCCTACGAGCAGTACTTC. This chain links TRBV7-2 with TRBJ2-7; 7 bases map to TRBD1. V was clipped by 5 bases and J by 1 base; unmatched bases: 11. CDR3 size: 16 residues. Germline V CDR1 and CDR2: SGHTA, FQGNSA. Full variable domain (remainder filled in from reference TRBV7-2 and TRBJ2-7): GAGVSQSPSNKVTEKGKDVELRCDPISGHTALYWYRQSLGQGLEFLIYFQGNSAPDKSGLPSDRFSAERTGGSVSTLTIQRTQQEDSAVYLCASSQGWDSLSYEQYFGPGTRLTVT.